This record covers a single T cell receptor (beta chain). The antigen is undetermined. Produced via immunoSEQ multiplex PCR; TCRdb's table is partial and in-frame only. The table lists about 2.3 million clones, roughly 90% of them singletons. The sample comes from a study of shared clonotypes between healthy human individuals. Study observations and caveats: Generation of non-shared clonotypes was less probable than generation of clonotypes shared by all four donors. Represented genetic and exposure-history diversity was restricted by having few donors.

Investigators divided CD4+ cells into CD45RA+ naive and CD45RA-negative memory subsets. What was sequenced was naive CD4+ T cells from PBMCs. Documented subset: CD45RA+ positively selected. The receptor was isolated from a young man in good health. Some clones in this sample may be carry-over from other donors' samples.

CDR3 nucleotides: TGTGCCAGCAGCCTCCCAGGGCAAGAGACCCAGTACTTC. It encodes CASSLPGQETQYF. The chain links TRBV7-2 to TRBJ2-5; TRBD1 might be the D (5 bases). The CDR3 runs to 13 residues. Trimming cost V 5 bases and J 2 bases, with 9 bases left between them. In germline, CDR1 is SGHTA, CDR2 FQGNSA.